This is a list of T cell receptor beta chains from one sample in a study of T cells in Graves' hyperthyroidism and ophthalmopathy. TCRdb re-derived calls from the multiplex PCR reads in MiXCR, one entry per CDR3 protein. The sample includes some 270,000 distinct CDR3 sequences, approximately 23% of them seen just once. Sequenced: blood. The receptors here all came from a woman aged 40 to 50 with Graves' ophthalmopathy. The CDR3 runs from the conserved cysteine through the conserved F or W. Each record gives: V gene, clone size, J gene, D gene, CDR3 DNA, CDR3 protein. The D gene is left open where the match is weak. Expanded clones get a size class; other rows say once, few or many, or leave the size out.

TRBV7-2	many	TRBJ2-5	.	TGTGCCAGCAGCTACAGAAGCCAAGAGACCCAGTACTTC	CASSYRSQETQYF
TRBV7-8	many	TRBJ2-5	.	TGTGCCAGCAGCTTATTAGGGGGGTCCCAAGAGACCCAGTACTTC	CASSLLGGSQETQYF
TRBV11-2	once	TRBJ1-2	TRBD1	TGTGCCAGCAGCTCGGGACCACAGGGGGCAAGATATGGCTACACCTTC	CASSSGPQGARYGYTF
TRBV29-1	many	TRBJ2-2	.	TGCAGCACGGCACAGGGATCGAACACCGGGGAGCTGTTTTTT	CSTAQGSNTGELFF
TRBV2	.	TRBJ2-5	.	TGTGCCAGCAGTGATGGGCAGAGGGAGACCCAGTACTTC	CASSDGQRETQYF
TRBV6-1	.	TRBJ1-5	TRBD1	TGTGCCAGCATGGCAGGGGGCAGGTATGTCAATCAGCCCCAGCATTTT	CASMAGGRYVNQPQHF
TRBV5-5	few	TRBJ2-2	.	TGTGCCAGCAGCTTGGTTATGCGGGTGTCCCCCGGGGAGCTGTTTTTT	CASSLVMRVSPGELFF
TRBV28	.	TRBJ1-1	.	TGTGCCAGCAGTGCACAGGGAGGCATGAACACTGAAGCTTTCTTT	CASSAQGGMNTEAFF
TRBV7-2	many	TRBJ2-3	.	TGTGCCAGCAGTCTTATGCCAGATACGCAGTATTTT	CASSLMPDTQYF
TRBV13	many	TRBJ2-2	.	TGTGCCAGCAGCCACCGGTCCTCAGGGACCGGGGAGCTGTTTTTT	CASSHRSSGTGELFF
TRBV9	many	TRBJ2-4	TRBD2	TGTGCCAGCAGCGCCGCAACTAGCGGATTAGCCAAAAACATTCAGTACTTC	CASSAATSGLAKNIQYF
TRBV12-3/TRBV12-4	.	TRBJ1-1	.	TGTGCCAGCAGTTTAGCGGAAGGGAACACTGAAGCTTTCTTT	CASSLAEGNTEAFF
TRBV4-1	many	TRBJ2-5	.	TGCGCCAGCAGCCAACTAAATGGAGAGACCCAGTACTTC	CASSQLNGETQYF
TRBV6-1	many	TRBJ1-5	TRBD1	TGTGCCAGCAGCCGGGACAGGGCGAATGGGCCCCAGCATTTT	CASSRDRANGPQHF
TRBV5-1	many	TRBJ2-2	TRBD1	TGCGCCAGCAGCTTGGAGGGACAGGCGGGCACCGGGGAGCTGTTTTTT	CASSLEGQAGTGELFF
TRBV5-1	.	TRBJ2-7	TRBD1	TGCGCCAGCAGCATCCGGGACAGGGAGACCTACGAGCAGTACTTC	CASSIRDRETYEQYF
TRBV13	many	TRBJ2-7	.	TGTGCCAGCAGCCCCAGGTCGTACGGGCGGCACGAGCAGTACTTC	CASSPRSYGRHEQYF
TRBV6-5	many	TRBJ2-5	TRBD2	TGTGCCAGCAGGTCTAGCGGGAGGGCGGAGACCCAGTACTTC	CASRSSGRAETQYF
TRBV27	many	TRBJ2-7	TRBD2	TGTGCCAGCAGGGTAGCGGGAGATACCTACGAGCAGTACTTC	CASRVAGDTYEQYF
TRBV5-1	many	TRBJ1-1	TRBD1	TGCGCCAGCAGCTTGAGACAGGGAGGCACTGAAGCTTTCTTT	CASSLRQGGTEAFF
TRBV7-6	many	TRBJ2-7	TRBD2	TGTGCCAGCAGCCGGACTAGCGGGAGCTCCTTCGAGCAGTACTTC	CASSRTSGSSFEQYF
TRBV28	.	TRBJ1-1	TRBD1	TGTGCCAGCAGCACAACAGGGGGGAAAGCTTTCTTT	CASSTTGGKAFF
TRBV11-2	once	TRBJ2-7	TRBD2	TGTGCCAGCAGCTTATTAGCGGGAGGCCCAGGCTACGAGCAGTACTTC	CASSLLAGGPGYEQYF
TRBV28	many	TRBJ2-7	TRBD1	TGTGCCAGCAGTTCCCTGGACAGGGGTACCTACGAGCAGTACTTC	CASSSLDRGTYEQYF
TRBV24-1	.	TRBJ2-2	.	TGTGCCACCAGTGCAGTTGGGACTCAGAACACCGGGGAGCTGTTTTTT	CATSAVGTQNTGELFF
TRBV28	.	TRBJ2-7	TRBD2	TGTGCCAGCAGCCGTAGCGGGATCGTGGGGTACGAGCAGTACTTC	CASSRSGIVGYEQYF
TRBV27	many	TRBJ2-2	TRBD2	TGTGCCAGCAGTTTCCATAGCGGGAGTTCCGCCGGGGAGCTGTTTTTT	CASSFHSGSSAGELFF
TRBV20-1	many	TRBJ1-2	TRBD1	TGCAGTGCTTCGACAGGACAGGCCCTCTATGGCTACACCTTC	CSASTGQALYGYTF
TRBV12-3/TRBV12-4	many	TRBJ2-4	.	TGTGCCAGCAGTTTGTCGGAGTATGACAAAAACATTCAGTACTTC	CASSLSEYDKNIQYF
TRBV28	many	TRBJ2-7	.	TGTGCCAGCAGGCACGGATTTGATGTCCACGAGCAGTACTTC	CASRHGFDVHEQYF
TRBV12-3/TRBV12-4	many	TRBJ2-4	TRBD2	TGTGCCAGCAGCCATAGCGGGAGTTCCAAAAACATTCAGTACTTC	CASSHSGSSKNIQYF
TRBV18	many	TRBJ2-7	TRBD2	TGTGCCAGCTCACCAAGCGGGACTAGCGGGGGTACGGTCCACGAGCAGTACTTC	CASSPSGTSGGTVHEQYF
TRBV2	once	TRBJ2-6	.	TGTGCCAGCAGACAGGTTTACTCTGGGGCCAACGTCCTGACTTTC	CASRQVYSGANVLTF
TRBV9	many	TRBJ2-5	.	TGTGCCAGCAGCGTAGCGGGGACACTGCGCGAGACCCAGTACTTC	CASSVAGTLRETQYF
TRBV7-9	few	TRBJ2-4	.	TGTGCCAGCAGCCCATCCCCAGGGGCCAAAAACATTCAGTACTTC	CASSPSPGAKNIQYF